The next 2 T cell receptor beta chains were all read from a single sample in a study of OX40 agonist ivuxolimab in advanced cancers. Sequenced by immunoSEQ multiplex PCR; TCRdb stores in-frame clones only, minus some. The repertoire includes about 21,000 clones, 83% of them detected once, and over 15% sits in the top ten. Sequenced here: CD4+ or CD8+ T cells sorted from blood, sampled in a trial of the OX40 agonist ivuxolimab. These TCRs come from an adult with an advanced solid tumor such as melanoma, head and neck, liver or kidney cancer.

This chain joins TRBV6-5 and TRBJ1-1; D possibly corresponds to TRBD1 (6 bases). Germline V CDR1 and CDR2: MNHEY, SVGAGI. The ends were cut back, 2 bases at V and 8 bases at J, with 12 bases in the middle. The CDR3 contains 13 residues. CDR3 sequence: CASSYAGALEAFF. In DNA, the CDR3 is TGTGCCAGCAGTTACGCGGGGGCCCTAGAAGCTTTCTTT.

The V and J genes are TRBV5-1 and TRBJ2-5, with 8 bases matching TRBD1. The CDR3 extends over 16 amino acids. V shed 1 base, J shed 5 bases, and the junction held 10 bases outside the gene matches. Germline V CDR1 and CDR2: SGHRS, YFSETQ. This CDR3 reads CASSLMRQGSSETQYF. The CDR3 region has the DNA TGCGCCAGCAGCTTGATGAGACAGGGGAGCTCGGAGACCCAGTACTTC.